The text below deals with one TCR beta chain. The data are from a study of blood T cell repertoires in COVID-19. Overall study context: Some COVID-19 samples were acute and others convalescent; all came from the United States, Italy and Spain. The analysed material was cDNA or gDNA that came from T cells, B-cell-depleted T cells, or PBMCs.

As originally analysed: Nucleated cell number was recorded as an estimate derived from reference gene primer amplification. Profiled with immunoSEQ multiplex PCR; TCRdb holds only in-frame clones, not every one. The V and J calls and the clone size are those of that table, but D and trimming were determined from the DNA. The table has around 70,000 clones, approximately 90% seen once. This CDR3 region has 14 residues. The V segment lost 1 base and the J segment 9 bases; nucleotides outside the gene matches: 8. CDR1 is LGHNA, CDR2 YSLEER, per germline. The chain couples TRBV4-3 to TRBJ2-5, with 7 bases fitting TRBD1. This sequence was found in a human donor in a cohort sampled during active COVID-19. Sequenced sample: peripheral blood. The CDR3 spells CASSQVGQPRAQYF. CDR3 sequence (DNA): TGCGCCAGCAGCCAAGTGGGACAGCCACGGGCCCAGTACTTC.